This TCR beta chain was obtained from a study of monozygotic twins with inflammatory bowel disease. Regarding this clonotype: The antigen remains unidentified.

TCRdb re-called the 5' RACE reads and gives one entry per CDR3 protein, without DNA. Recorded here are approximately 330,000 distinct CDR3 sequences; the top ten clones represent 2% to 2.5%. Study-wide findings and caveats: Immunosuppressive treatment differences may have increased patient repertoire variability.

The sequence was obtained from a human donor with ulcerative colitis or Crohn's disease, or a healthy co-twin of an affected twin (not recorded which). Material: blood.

The CDR3 sequence: CASRTPSSYEQYF. V and J are TRBV6-5 and TRBJ2-7. This CDR3 is 13 amino acids long. CDR1 MNHEY and CDR2 SVGAGI come from the germline V gene.